Below, 5 T cell receptor beta chains from the same sample are listed, as sequenced in a study of shared clonotypes between healthy human individuals. Libraries were prepared by immunoSEQ multiplex PCR; TCRdb keeps only in-frame clonotypes and omits some of them. The sample has a few million clones; approximately 92% are singletons. Sequences were obtained from naive CD4+ T cells sorted from blood. Regarding subset: CD45RA+ positively selected. These receptors were obtained from a man between 18 and 29 years old in good health.

The chain is built from TRBV11-2 and TRBJ2-5; 7 bases are a match to TRBD1. The tail of the sequence fits TRBJ2-7 better, so the J call may be wrong. In germline, CDR1 is SGHAT, CDR2 FQNNGV. The CDR3 contains 13 residues. The CDR3, as DNA: TGTGCCAGCAGTCGTGACAGGGCCGACGAGCAGTACTTC. Translating gives CASSRDRADEQYF.

The chain recombines TRBV10-1 with TRBJ2-7; D uncertain. Trimming left V 0 bases short and J 5 bases short, with 11 bases between. Germline CDR1 reads WNHNN; CDR2 reads SYGVQD (reference sequence). The CDR3 contains 14 residues. CDR3 in DNA: TGCGCCAGCAGTGAGTCTGGCCGCGCCAACGAGCAGTACTTC. Translating gives CASSESGRANEQYF.

The genes are TRBV27 and TRBJ2-2, with 9 bases lining up with TRBD1. The CDR3 has 16 residues. In germline, CDR1 is MNHEY, CDR2 SMNVEV (reference sequence). V was pared by 2 bases and J by 5 bases, with 6 bases of the junction left unmatched. CDR3 coding DNA: TGTGCCAGCAGTTTACTAGGGACAGGGAGGACCGGGGAGCTGTTTTTT. Protein: CASSLLGTGRTGELFF.

This chain connects TRBV19 to TRBJ2-2; possible D gene TRBD1, 5 bases. Germline CDR1 is LNHDA and CDR2 is SQIVND (reference sequence). There are 13 residues in the CDR3. V was cut by 4 bases and J by 5 bases, with 8 bases left in between. The CDR3 region is CASSTGRTGELFF. The DNA for the CDR3 is TGTGCCAGTAGTACAGGGCGGACCGGGGAGCTGTTTTTT.

The chain is built from TRBV5-1 and TRBJ1-6; D ambiguous. The germline CDR1 and CDR2 sequences are SGHRS and YFSETQ. This CDR3 contains 15 residues. V lost 2 bases and J 4 bases, leaving 10 bases between the germline ends. The CDR3 region has the DNA TGCGCCAGCAGCTTCGAACCCGTGTATAATTCACCCCTCCACTTT. Amino acid sequence: CASSFEPVYNSPLHF.